What follows are 11 T cell receptor beta chains derived from one specimen sequenced in a study of shared clonotypes between healthy human individuals. The data were produced by immunoSEQ multiplex PCR, yet TCRdb's version contains in-frame clones alone and is incomplete. The data show some 2,000,000 clones, around 95% seen once. The sequenced sample was naive CD4+ T cells sorted from blood. Subset reported: CD45RA+ positively selected. All receptors come from a man younger than 30 in good health.

The CDR3: CASSPASGAYEQYF. The CDR3 DNA reads TGTGCCAGCTCACCAGCTAGCGGAGCCTACGAGCAGTACTTC. The chain employs TRBV18 and TRBJ2-7; 7 bases map to TRBD2. The CDR3 is 14 amino acids. Trimming removed 2 bases from V and 2 bases from J; junction bases left unmatched: 3. Germline V lookup: CDR1 KGHSH, CDR2 LQKENI. The full variable domain, in which reference TRBV18 and TRBJ2-7 provide the parts outside the CDR3, is NAGVMQNPRHLVRRRGQEARLRCSPMKGHSHVYWYRQLPEEGLKFMVYLQKENIIDESGMPKERFSAEFPKEGPSILRIQQVVRGDSAAYFCASSPASGAYEQYFGPGTRLTVT.

The chain couples TRBV11-2 to TRBJ2-7, with 13 bases fitting TRBD2. CDR1 and CDR2 (germline): SGHAT, FQNNGV. The CDR3 has 16 residues. V gave up 0 bases and J gave up 6 bases; unmatched junction bases: 5. This CDR3 is CASSLDRGLAGVEQYF. For the CDR3, the DNA is TGTGCCAGCAGCTTAGACAGAGGACTAGCGGGAGTCGAGCAGTACTTC.

The V gene is TRBV28, the J gene TRBJ1-5; 8 bases fit TRBD1. Germline lookup yields CDR1 MDHEN and CDR2 SYDVKM. CDR3 length: 14 residues. The V gene end was trimmed by 7 bases and the J gene end by 4 bases; junction bases not matched to a gene: 6. The chain's CDR3 is CASTLGTGNQPQHF. DNA of the CDR3: TGTGCCAGCACGCTGGGGACAGGTAATCAGCCCCAGCATTTT. The variable domain in full, completed from reference TRBV28 and TRBJ1-5, reads DVKVTQSSRYLVKRTGEKVFLECVQDMDHENMFWYRQDPGLGLRLIYFSYDVKMKEKGDIPEGYSVSREKKERFSLILESASTNQTSMYLCASTLGTGNQPQHFGDGTRLSIL.

This clone was seen just once. The J gene is TRBJ2-4, the V gene TRBV6-5, with a tentative D call TRBD2 (6 bases). CDR3 length: 14 residues. Germline lookup yields CDR1 MNHEY and CDR2 SVGAGI. The V end was cut by 11 bases, the J end by 2 bases, with 16 bases between. The CDR3 reads CASREGLSKNIQYF. As DNA, the CDR3 is TGTGCCTCTCGGGAAGGACTATCCAAAAACATTCAGTACTTC.

The gene calls are TRBV30 and TRBJ2-7, with D perhaps matching TRBD1 or TRBD2 (5 bases each). Germline loops: CDR1 GTSNPN, CDR2 SVGIG (reference sequence). The CDR3 spans 12 residues. Trimming removed 5 bases at V and 0 bases at J, with 8 bases between. The CDR3 nucleotides read TGTGCCTGGGGGGACGCCTCCTACGAGCAGTACTTC. It is translated as CAWGDASYEQYF.

J is TRBJ1-3 and V is TRBV28; a possible D gene is TRBD1 (5 bases). CDR1 and CDR2 (germline): MDHEN, SYDVKM. The CDR3 sequence is 16 residues long. V was shortened by 3 bases and J by 2 bases, with 14 bases between the two germline ends. In DNA, the CDR3 is TGTGCCAGCAGTTTTTTAGGGGCAGGCCCTGGAAACACCATATATTTT. Translated, it gives CASSFLGAGPGNTIYF. The variable domain in full, with the rest retrieved from reference TRBV28 and TRBJ1-3, is DVKVTQSSRYLVKRTGEKVFLECVQDMDHENMFWYRQDPGLGLRLIYFSYDVKMKEKGDIPEGYSVSREKKERFSLILESASTNQTSMYLCASSFLGAGPGNTIYFGEGSWLTVV.

This clone was counted once. The chain couples TRBV5-1 to TRBJ2-3, with 8 positions matching TRBD2. CDR1 and CDR2 (germline): SGHRS, YFSETQ. CDR3 length: 17 amino acids. The J segment lost 3 bases and the V segment lost 4 bases, leaving 13 bases of the junction unmatched. The CDR3 region is CASSVSQTSGLTDTQYF. The DNA of the CDR3 is TGCGCCAGCAGCGTATCACAAACTAGCGGATTAACAGATACGCAGTATTTT.

The chain employs TRBV11-3 and TRBJ1-1; no clear D gene. V gave up 2 bases and J gave up 1 base, with 5 bases separating them. Looked up from germline, CDR1 is SGHNT and CDR2 is YENEEA. The CDR3 extends over 13 amino acids. The DNA of the CDR3 is TGTGCCAGCAGCTTAACCTGGAACACTGAAGCTTTCTTT. Translating gives CASSLTWNTEAFF.

The chain recombines TRBV7-9 with TRBJ2-3; D unclear. Trimming left V 1 base short and J 0 bases short, with 11 bases between. This CDR3 spans 16 amino acids. Germline assignment: CDR1 SEHNR and CDR2 FQNEAQ (reference sequence). CDR3 sequence reads: CASSLGGRTSTDTQYF. In DNA form, the CDR3 reads TGTGCCAGCAGCTTAGGCGGCAGAACTAGCACAGATACGCAGTATTTT.

This chain joins TRBV5-1 and TRBJ2-2; possibly TRBD1 for D (6 bases). The CDR3 runs 15 residues. The V and J ends lost 3 bases and 5 bases respectively, with 14 bases between them. CDR1 is SGHRS and CDR2 is YFSETQ in the germline V gene. The CDR3, as DNA: TGCGCCAGCAGCTCGCCTCCTAGGGGGACCGGGGAGCTGTTTTTT. The encoded protein is CASSSPPRGTGELFF.

The chain carries TRBV6-5 and TRBJ2-7; D tentatively reads TRBD1 or TRBD2 (5 bases each). V lost 0 bases to trimming and J lost 4 bases, with 13 bases between them. The germline V gene encodes CDR1 MNHEY and CDR2 SVGAGI. This CDR3 is 15 amino acids long. CDR3 region: CASSYSNGREYEQYF. The CDR3, as DNA: TGTGCCAGCAGTTACTCAAACGGCAGGGAGTACGAGCAGTACTTC.